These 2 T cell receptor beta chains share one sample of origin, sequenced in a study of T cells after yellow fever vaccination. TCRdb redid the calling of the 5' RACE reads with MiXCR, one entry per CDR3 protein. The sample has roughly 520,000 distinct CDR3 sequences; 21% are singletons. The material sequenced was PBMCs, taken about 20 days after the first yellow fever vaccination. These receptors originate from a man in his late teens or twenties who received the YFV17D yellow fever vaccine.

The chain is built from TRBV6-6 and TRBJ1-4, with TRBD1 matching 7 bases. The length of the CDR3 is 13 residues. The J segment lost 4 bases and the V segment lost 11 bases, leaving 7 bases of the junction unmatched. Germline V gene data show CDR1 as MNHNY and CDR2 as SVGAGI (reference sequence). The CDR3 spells CAGTTGDNEKLFF. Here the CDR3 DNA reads TGTGCCGGTACTACAGGGGATAATGAAAAACTGTTTTTT.

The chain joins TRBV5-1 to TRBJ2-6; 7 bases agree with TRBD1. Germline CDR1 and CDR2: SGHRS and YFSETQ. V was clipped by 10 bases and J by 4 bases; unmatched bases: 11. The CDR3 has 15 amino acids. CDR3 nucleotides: TGCGCCCGTGGGGACAGAGGAACGGGGGCCAACGTCCTGACTTTC. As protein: CARGDRGTGANVLTF.